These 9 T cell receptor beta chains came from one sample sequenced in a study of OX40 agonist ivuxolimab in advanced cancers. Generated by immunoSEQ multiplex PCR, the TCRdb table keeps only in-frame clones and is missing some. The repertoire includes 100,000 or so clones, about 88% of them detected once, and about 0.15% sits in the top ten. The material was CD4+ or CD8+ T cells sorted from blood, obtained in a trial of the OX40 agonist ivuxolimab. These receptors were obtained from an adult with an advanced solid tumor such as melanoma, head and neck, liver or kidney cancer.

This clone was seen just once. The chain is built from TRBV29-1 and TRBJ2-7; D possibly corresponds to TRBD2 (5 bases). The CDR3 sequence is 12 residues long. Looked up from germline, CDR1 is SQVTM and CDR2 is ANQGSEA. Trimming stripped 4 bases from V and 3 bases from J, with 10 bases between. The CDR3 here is CSVGRGNYEQYF. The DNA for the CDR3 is TGCAGCGTTGGACGGGGAAACTACGAGCAGTACTTC.

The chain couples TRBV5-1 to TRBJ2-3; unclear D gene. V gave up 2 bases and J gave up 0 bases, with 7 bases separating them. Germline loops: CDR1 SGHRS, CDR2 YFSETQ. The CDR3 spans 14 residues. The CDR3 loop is CASSFAASTDTQYF. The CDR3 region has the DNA TGCGCCAGCAGCTTTGCGGCTAGCACAGATACGCAGTATTTT.

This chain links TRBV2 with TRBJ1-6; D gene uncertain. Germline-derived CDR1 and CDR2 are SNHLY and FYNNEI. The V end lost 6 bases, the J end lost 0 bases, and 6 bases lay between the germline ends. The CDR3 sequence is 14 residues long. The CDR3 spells CASRGSSYNSPLHF. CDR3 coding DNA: TGTGCCAGCAGGGGGAGCTCCTATAATTCACCCCTCCACTTT.

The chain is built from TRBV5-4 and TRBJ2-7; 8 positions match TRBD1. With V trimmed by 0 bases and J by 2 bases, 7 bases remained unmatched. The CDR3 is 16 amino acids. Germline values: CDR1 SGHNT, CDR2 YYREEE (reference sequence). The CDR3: CASSLAGGGRAYEQYF. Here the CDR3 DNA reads TGTGCCAGCAGCTTGGCAGGGGGCGGAAGGGCCTACGAGCAGTACTTC.

This CDR3 reads CASSFEITGGNQPQHF. CDR3 in DNA: TGTGCCAGCAGCTTCGAGATCACAGGGGGCAATCAGCCCCAGCATTTT. The chain recombines TRBV7-8 with TRBJ1-5, with 7 positions matching TRBD1. The CDR3 is made up of 16 amino acids. V was clipped by 3 bases and J by 2 bases; unmatched bases: 7. Germline lookup yields CDR1 SGHVS and CDR2 FQNEAQ.

The CDR3, as DNA: TGTGCCAGCAGCCGAAACCCCCTGGGTCCTAACTATGGCTACACCTTC. This codes for CASSRNPLGPNYGYTF. The V call is TRBV7-9, the J call TRBJ1-2; D not resolved. V was shortened by 5 bases and J by 0 bases, with 16 bases between the two germline ends. The CDR3 contains 16 residues. The germline V gene has CDR1 SEHNR and CDR2 FQNEAQ (reference sequence).

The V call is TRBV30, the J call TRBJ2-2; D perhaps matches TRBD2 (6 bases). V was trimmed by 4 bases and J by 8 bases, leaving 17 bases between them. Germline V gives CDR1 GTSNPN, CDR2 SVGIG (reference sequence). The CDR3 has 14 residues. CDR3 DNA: TGTGCCTGGAAGGGACTGCTAAACGCGGGGGAGCTGTTTTTT. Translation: CAWKGLLNAGELFF.

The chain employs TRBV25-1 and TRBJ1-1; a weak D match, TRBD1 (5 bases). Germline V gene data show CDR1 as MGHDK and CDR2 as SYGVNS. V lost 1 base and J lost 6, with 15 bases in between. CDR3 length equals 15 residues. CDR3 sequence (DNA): TGTGCCAGCAGTGAATCATCTGGGGGTTGGGCTGAAGCTTTCTTT. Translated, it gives CASSESSGGWAEAFF.

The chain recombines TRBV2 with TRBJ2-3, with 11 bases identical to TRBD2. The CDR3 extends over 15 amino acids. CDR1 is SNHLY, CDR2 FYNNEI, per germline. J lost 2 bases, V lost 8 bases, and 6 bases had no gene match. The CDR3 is CASAVAGGPTDTQYF. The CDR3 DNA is TGTGCCAGCGCGGTAGCGGGAGGGCCCACAGATACGCAGTATTTT. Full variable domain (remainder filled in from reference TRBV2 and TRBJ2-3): EPEVTQTPSHQVTQMGQEVILRCVPISNHLYFYWYRQILGQKVEFLVSFYNNEISEKSEIFDDQFSVERPDGSNFTLKIRSTKLEDSAMYFCASAVAGGPTDTQYFGPGTRLTVL.